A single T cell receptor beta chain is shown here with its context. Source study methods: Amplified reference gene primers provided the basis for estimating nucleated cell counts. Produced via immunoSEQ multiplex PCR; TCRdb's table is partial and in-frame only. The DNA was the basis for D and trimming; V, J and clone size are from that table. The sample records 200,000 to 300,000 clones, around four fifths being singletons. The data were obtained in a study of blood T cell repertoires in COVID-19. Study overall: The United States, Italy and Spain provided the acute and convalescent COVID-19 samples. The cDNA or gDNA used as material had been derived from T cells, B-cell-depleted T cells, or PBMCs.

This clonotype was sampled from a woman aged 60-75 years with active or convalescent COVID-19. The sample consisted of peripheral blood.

CDR3 bases: TGCGCCAGCAGCCTACGGGACAGAGCCTACGAGCAGTACTTC. This translates into CASSLRDRAYEQYF. The V gene is TRBV5-1, the J gene TRBJ2-7; 7 bases are shared with TRBD1. The CDR3 has 14 amino acids. Germline V gene lookup returns CDR1 SGHRS and CDR2 YFSETQ. The J segment lost 2 bases and the V segment lost 4 bases, leaving 6 bases of the junction unmatched.